Below, 13 T cell receptor beta chains from the same sample are listed, as sequenced in a study of T cells after yellow fever vaccination. TCRdb reanalysed the 5' RACE reads using MiXCR and keeps one entry per CDR3 protein. Among fewer than 35,000 distinct CDR3 sequences listed, about 10% were seen once. Sequences were derived from PBMCs, either bulk or a sorted T-cell subset (CD4+, CD8+, memory, or dextramer-sorted; not recorded which), sampled around 16 days after the first yellow fever vaccination. These TCRs come from a man aged 18-30 years who received the YFV17D yellow fever vaccine.

This clonotype was recorded many times. The chain joins TRBV20-1 to TRBJ1-5; 7 bases agree with TRBD1. Germline assignment: CDR1 DFQATT and CDR2 SNEGSKA (reference sequence). The V and J ends lost 3 bases and 0 bases, in that order; junction bases with no gene match: 5. The CDR3 sequence is 15 residues long. The CDR3 spells CSASWDRYSNQPQHF. The CDR3 DNA sequence: TGCAGTGCTAGTTGGGACAGATATAGCAATCAGCCCCAGCATTTT.

Comments on this clonotype: This may be a read error, as it is one base from a much larger clone. The genes are TRBV27 and TRBJ1-1, with D hard to call. Deletions cut 2 bases from V and 13 bases from J, with 14 bases between. The CDR3 contains 12 residues. The germline gives CDR1 MNHEY, CDR2 SMNVEV (reference sequence). The CDR3 sequence: CASSLSDRELFF. CDR3 in DNA: TGTGCCAGCAGTTTAAGTGACCGCGAGCTTTTCTTT.

This clonotype was counted many times. The chain carries TRBV7-2 and TRBJ1-1; TRBD1 aligns across 8 bases. The J segment lost 11 bases and the V segment lost 8 bases, leaving 13 bases of the junction unmatched. Per the germline V gene, CDR1 is SGHTA and CDR2 is FQGNSA. The CDR3 loop spans 13 amino acids. CDR3 sequence: CASEQGGNPVAFF. CDR3 sequence (DNA): TGTGCCAGCGAACAGGGGGGAAATCCGGTCGCTTTCTTT.

In its sample, this clonotype was seen many times. The chain is built from TRBV5-1 and TRBJ2-1; 9 bases match TRBD1. This CDR3 is built from 14 residues. Losses at the gene ends were 7 bases for V and 7 bases for J; bases not matched to a gene: 9. Germline loops: CDR1 SGHRS, CDR2 YFSETQ. The CDR3 DNA is TGCGCCAGCTACAGGGGGCCTATAGGAAATGAGCAGTTCTTC. It is translated as CASYRGPIGNEQFF.

This clonotype occurred a few times. V and J are TRBV5-6 and TRBJ2-5; 7 nucleotides line up with TRBD1. Germline V gene data show CDR1 as SGHDT and CDR2 as YYEEEE. CDR3 length: 18 residues. The junction had 11 bases not matched to a gene; V was cut back by 0 bases and J by 0 bases. CDR3 in DNA: TGTGCCAGCAGCTTGGCCGCCAGGGGGTTGCTGTACCAAGAGACCCAGTACTTC. Protein product: CASSLAARGLLYQETQYF.

This clonotype was counted ten times or more. V usage is TRBV28 and J usage is TRBJ2-7, with D perhaps TRBD2 (6 bases). Germline CDR1 MDHEN, CDR2 SYDVKM. Deletions cut 2 bases from V and 0 bases from J, with 11 bases between. CDR3 length: 15 residues. The CDR3 DNA reads TGTGCCAGCAGTTTAGGCGGGGTAAACTCCTACGAGCAGTACGTC. Residues: CASSLGGVNSYEQYV.

This clonotype was recorded many times. The chain combines TRBV7-9 with TRBJ1-5; D uncertain. CDR1 and CDR2 from the germline V gene are SEHNR and FQNEAQ (reference sequence). There are 14 residues in the CDR3. Trimming shortened V by 4 bases and J by 0 bases, and 7 bases separated the two germline ends. CDR3 amino acids: CASSSSNSNQPQHF. DNA of the CDR3: TGTGCCAGCAGCTCAAGCAATAGCAATCAGCCCCAGCATTTT.

This clonotype was seen repeatedly, ten times or more. The CDR3 DNA follows: TGTGCCAGCAGCTTGGTGGAACAAGAGACCCAGTACTTC. Protein sequence: CASSLVEQETQYF. The chain combines TRBV5-4 with TRBJ2-5; D remains ambiguous. This CDR3 comprises 13 residues. In germline, CDR1 is SGHNT, CDR2 YYREEE (reference sequence). V was clipped by 0 bases and J by 2 bases, with 5 bases between them.

In this sample, this clonotype turned up many times. The gene calls are TRBV27 and TRBJ1-5, with D possibly being TRBD1 (6 bases). Germline V gene sequence: CDR1 MNHEY, CDR2 SMNVEV (reference sequence). The CDR3 spans 14 residues. V was trimmed by 5 bases and J by 3 bases, leaving 11 bases between them. The CDR3 is CASSPQGPNQPQHF. The DNA for the CDR3 is TGTGCCAGCAGTCCACAGGGCCCCAATCAGCCCCAGCATTTT.

This clonotype has a count of ten or more. V is TRBV5-6 and J is TRBJ2-5; D is possibly TRBD1 or TRBD2 (6 bases each). The CDR3 consists of 16 residues. Germline loops: CDR1 SGHDT, CDR2 YYEEEE. The V end lost 2 bases, the J end lost 2 bases, and 16 bases lay between the germline ends. CDR3: CASSFQGTFLQETQYF. The CDR3, as DNA: TGTGCCAGCAGCTTCCAGGGGACTTTCCTACAAGAGACCCAGTACTTC.

Of note for this clonotype: A much larger clone lies a single base off, so this may be a read error. For the CDR3, the DNA is TGTGCCATCAGCGAGTGGGCGCCGGTCACTGAAGCTTTCTTT. It yields the protein CAISEWAPVTEAFF. The rearrangement uses TRBV10-3 and TRBJ1-1; no clear D. Germline loops: CDR1 ENHRY, CDR2 SYGVKD. The CDR3 sequence is 14 residues long.

This clonotype was counted at least ten times. V usage is TRBV4-3 and J usage is TRBJ1-4, with D possibly TRBD1 on 5 matching bases. Germline V gene sequence: CDR1 LGHNA, CDR2 YSLEER. V lost 1 base to trimming and J lost 7 bases, with 16 bases between them. CDR3 length: 16 residues. The CDR3 DNA follows: TGCGCCAGCAGCCAAGTTGGGGGAGGACTGATTGAAAAACTGTTTTTT. Translation gives CASSQVGGGLIEKLFF.

This clonotype was counted ten times or more. V gene TRBV6-5 combines with J gene TRBJ1-1, with 9 nucleotides matching TRBD1. Germline assignment: CDR1 MNHEY and CDR2 SVGAGI. This CDR3 comprises 15 residues. The V segment lost 5 bases and the J segment 5 bases; nucleotides outside the gene matches: 9. The DNA for the CDR3 is TGTGCCAGCAGTCCCTACAGGGGGCGGACGACTGAAGCTTTCTTT. Amino acid sequence: CASSPYRGRTTEAFF.